The T cell receptor beta chain described here comes from a study of OX40 agonist ivuxolimab in advanced cancers. Sequencing used immunoSEQ multiplex PCR; TCRdb keeps in-frame clones, though not all of them. Of more than 50,000 clones in the sample, around four fifths were seen once. Study-level points and caveats: Low levels of normalized T-cell clonal expansion also appeared in some nonresponders.

Remarks on this clone: Its antigen is unknown.

Trimming stripped 7 bases from V and 10 bases from J, with 11 bases between. The CDR3 contains 12 residues. Germline V gene sequence: CDR1 MNHEY, CDR2 SMNVEV (reference sequence). This receptor was identified in an adult with an advanced solid tumor such as melanoma, head and neck, liver or kidney cancer. Sequences were derived from CD4+ or CD8+ T cells sorted from blood, sampled in a trial of the OX40 agonist ivuxolimab. This rearrangement joins TRBV27 to TRBJ1-6; unclear D gene. The CDR3 sequence is CASKVAGSPLHF. The CDR3 DNA is TGTGCCAGCAAGGTGGCGGGGTCACCCCTCCACTTT.